The T cell receptor (beta chain) under discussion was sequenced for a study of cytomegalovirus exposure and HLA in healthy donors listed by TCRdb under 2017. Context from the whole study: According to a later analysis, one platform produced both the approximately 110 validation repertoires and the roughly 640 repertoires of the first cohort. The study was designed to test whether signatures of past pathogen exposure could be identified by cataloging public T cell receptors. Along with the approximately 650-subject first cohort, a separate validation cohort of over 90 different subjects was used. High-throughput TCR immunosequencing, statistical association of individual TCRs with disease status, and machine learning were combined to predict cytomegalovirus infection status. Broader findings and caveats from the paper: The classifier was reported to diagnose cytomegalovirus status with high specificity and sensitivity in both the original cohort and the validation cohort. It was suggested by the authors that the approach could potentially be generalized to other disease states and immunological phenotypes. In a later analysis, TCRs clustered in the first cohort were found to also tend to co-occur in the roughly 120 validation repertoires, with 94% of cluster scores above 0. While some public TCRs were present in many individuals, most TCR sequences turned up only very rarely across donors. In the study, approximately 150 TCR beta chains were listed as associated with cytomegalovirus. The validation cohort had no HLA typing available for a later analysis, so co-occurrence within that cohort was assessed over all 120 repertoires. In vitro tests confirmed that a few of the cytomegalovirus-associated TCR beta chains recognize cytomegalovirus antigens.

The library was generated by the immunoSEQ multiplex PCR assay. From the authors' description of their analysis: To diagnose cytomegalovirus status from the catalog of TCR beta chain sequences, a statistical classification framework was built. TCRdb holds this immuneACCESS table with in-frame rearrangements only. Some clones are missing; in checked studies, unresolved V genes explain under half, and the rest has no known cause. V and J calls and clone size are as listed in that table; D and trimming were resolved from the DNA. For this sample there are about 130,000 clones; approximately 89% appear just once. The ten largest clones take up approximately 1.1% of the sample. The CDR3 covers 16 residues, taking in both the cysteine and the phenylalanine. Only the CDR3 DNA stays, 48 bases, in frame from base 1. V drops 3 bases and J drops 0 bases, leaving 13 bases in between. The germline V gene gives CDR1 as KGHSH and CDR2 as LQKENI.

On this clone itself: What this receptor recognizes is not known. Base qualities are not at hand, and no much larger clone is one base apart.

The donors belonged to the validation cohort of under 150 subjects, which was separate from the roughly 700-subject first cohort. The material sequenced was PBMCs. The clonotype originates from a woman aged 18-29 years in good health and CMV-seronegative. The chain employs TRBV18 and TRBJ2-3; TRBD1 is a possible D gene, resting on 5 matching bases. The sequence in DNA is TGTGCCAGCTCACCCATCACAGGAGAGAGCACAGATACGCAGTATTTT. Translated, this is CASSPITGESTDTQYF.